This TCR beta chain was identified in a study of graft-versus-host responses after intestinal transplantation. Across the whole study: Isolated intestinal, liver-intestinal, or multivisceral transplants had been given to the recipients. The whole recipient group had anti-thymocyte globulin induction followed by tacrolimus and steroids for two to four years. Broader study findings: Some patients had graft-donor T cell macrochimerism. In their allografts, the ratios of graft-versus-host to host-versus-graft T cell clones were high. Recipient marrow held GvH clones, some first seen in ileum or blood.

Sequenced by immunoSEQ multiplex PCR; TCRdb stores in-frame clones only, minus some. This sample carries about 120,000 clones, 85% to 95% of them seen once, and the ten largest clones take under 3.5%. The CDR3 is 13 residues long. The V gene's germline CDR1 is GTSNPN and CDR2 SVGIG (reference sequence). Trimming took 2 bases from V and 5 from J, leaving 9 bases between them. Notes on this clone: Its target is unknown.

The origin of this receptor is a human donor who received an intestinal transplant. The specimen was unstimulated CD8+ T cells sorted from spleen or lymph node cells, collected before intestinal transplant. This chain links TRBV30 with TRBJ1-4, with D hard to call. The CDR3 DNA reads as TGTGCCTGGAGTTCCACGGGGAATGAAAAACTGTTTTTT. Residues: CAWSSTGNEKLFF.